The entry below gives a single T cell receptor (beta chain) sequence along with its context. This clonotype was picked up many times. Its antigen remains undetermined. No base quality information exists; no much larger clone differs at one position. CDR1 and CDR2 are read off the germline V gene (reference sequence) as LGHDT and YNNKEL. Trimming at the junction amounts to 2 bases on V and 7 bases on J, and the germline ends lie 6 bases apart. Inclusive of the bounding cysteine and phenylalanine, the CDR3 is 12 residues long. Only CDR3 DNA remains: 36 bases, in frame from the first base. TCR beta CDR3 regions were amplified from RNA transcripts. For the first round of RT-PCR on the TCR CDR3, the HTBI primer set was used together with the Qiagen OneStep RT-PCR kit. A second multiplex PCR round built the libraries, followed by size selection and purification. The libraries were sequenced on an Illumina HiSeq2000 using paired-end 100 bp reads. Per the source publication's procedure: SOAPnuke was used to process the raw data, with reads discarded if the reads contained adapters or uncalled bases, had a mean Phred below 15, or lacked an exact constant-primer or identifier match. COPE v1.2.5 was used to merge high-quality paired reads, and clonotypes were defined as unique nucleotide sequences. MiTCR v1.1 was used to align clonotypes to the IMGT TRBV, TRBD and TRBJ reference segments. Only V-J combinations with frequency above 0.0001, covering about 99% of repertoires, were analysed. A TCS score was defined as the ratio of F50 (clonal expansion) to E x V (chaos), with BLOSUM62-based TCRdist applied between CDR3 peptides within each V-J. Welch's t-statistics and random forest reduced just over 500 V-J features to roughly 13, which were used in a naive Bayes classifier (R e1071). TCRdb's own reprocessing of the public reads used fastp at Q25 and MiXCR and kept productive beta chains. Each entry merges the rows of one CDR3 protein and shows their most common DNA and genes. None of the V and J calls come from the authors' own analysis; TCRdb made them. This sample lists about 300,000 distinct CDR3 sequences; roughly 15% were detected once. Jointly, the top ten make up roughly 7.7% of the sample.

The data belong to a study of T cells in Graves' hyperthyroidism and ophthalmopathy (dated by TCRdb to the late 2010s). For context, the study as a whole: Peripheral blood was collected at initial diagnosis, before any treatment. In several Graves' hyperthyroidism patients, the study also compared T-cell repertoires from thyroid tissue with T-cell repertoires from blood. Once sampling was done, hyperthyroidism patients were given methimazole at a starting dose of 30 mg daily, whereas ophthalmopathy patients were given high-dose intravenous methylprednisolone. A discovery cohort of around 100 patients, 43 with Graves' ophthalmopathy and roughly 59 with stable Graves' hyperthyroidism, was used to find distinguishing TCR V-J signatures. The paper reports TCR Vbeta CDR3 sequencing of roughly 140 peripheral blood samples: 40 or so ophthalmopathy, fewer than 80 hyperthyroidism and 17 progressor patients. An independent validation cohort of around 19 hyperthyroidism patients and some 15 patients who later progressed to ophthalmopathy tested prospective prediction of ophthalmopathy. The approximately 98 discovery patients were randomly divided into training and test sets at a 7:3 ratio. Findings and caveats that apply to the study as a whole: Most expanded thyroid clonotypes (frequency above 0.001) were also detected in blood, a finding suggesting that blood repertoires may reflect thyroid immune responses. Sample size was not statistically predetermined, and blinding of investigators to group allocation was not performed. During validation, the model predicted progression to ophthalmopathy a median of about 6.3 months ahead of onset, with around 71% sensitivity and more than 72% specificity. A 13 V-J signature model separated ophthalmopathy from stable hyperthyroidism, with around 90% sensitivity and just under 84% specificity in cross-validation and 80%/75% in testing.

Graves' hyperthyroidism was defined as stable when no progression to ophthalmopathy occurred over 18 months of follow-up. Hyperthyroidism patients were newly diagnosed, had a disease duration of under 2 months, and were aged 18 to 65 years. Exclusion was applied to patients with uncontrolled infections, other autoimmune diseases, pregnancy or lactation. Diagnoses relied on clinical symptoms, serum thyroxine and TRAb, thyroid ultrasound and orbital computed tomography. PBMCs were separated from over 9 ml of fresh peripheral blood using Ficoll-Paque density gradient centrifugation. Total RNA was extracted using Trizol reagent, and RNA quality was assessed on an Agilent 2100 Bioanalyzer.

Rearrangement joined TRBV3-1 to TRBJ2-4; the D gene is not confidently resolved. Material: blood. The sequence came from a woman in her 40s with Graves' hyperthyroidism. The CDR3 protein is CASSQRWNIQYF. The DNA is as follows: TGTGCCAGCAGCCAAAGGTGGAACATTCAGTACTTC.